This T cell receptor beta chain came from a study of cytomegalovirus exposure and HLA in healthy donors. Study outcomes and limitations: Many donors carried some public TCRs, although rarity characterized most TCR sequences. For TCR beta chains, V- and J-gene trimming was later linked to a missense DCLRE1C variant.

This clone was observed a few times. What it binds is unknown. This CDR3 region has 15 residues. V lost 0 bases and J 3 bases, leaving 11 bases between the germline ends. The germline gives CDR1 SGHRS, CDR2 YFSETQ. 13 Jbeta primers and 60 Vbeta primers were used for the PCR. Generated by immunoSEQ multiplex PCR, the TCRdb table keeps only in-frame clones and is missing some. The sample yields about 190,000 clones, around three quarters seen once. The specimen sequenced was PBMCs. V usage is TRBV5-1 and J usage is TRBJ2-3; TRBD2 might be the D (5 bases). This receptor was identified in a woman between 18 and 29 years old in good health and CMV-seronegative. For the CDR3, the DNA is TGCGCCAGCAGCTTGGTGGGCGGGCAAACAGATACGCAGTATTTT. Translated: CASSLVGGQTDTQYF.